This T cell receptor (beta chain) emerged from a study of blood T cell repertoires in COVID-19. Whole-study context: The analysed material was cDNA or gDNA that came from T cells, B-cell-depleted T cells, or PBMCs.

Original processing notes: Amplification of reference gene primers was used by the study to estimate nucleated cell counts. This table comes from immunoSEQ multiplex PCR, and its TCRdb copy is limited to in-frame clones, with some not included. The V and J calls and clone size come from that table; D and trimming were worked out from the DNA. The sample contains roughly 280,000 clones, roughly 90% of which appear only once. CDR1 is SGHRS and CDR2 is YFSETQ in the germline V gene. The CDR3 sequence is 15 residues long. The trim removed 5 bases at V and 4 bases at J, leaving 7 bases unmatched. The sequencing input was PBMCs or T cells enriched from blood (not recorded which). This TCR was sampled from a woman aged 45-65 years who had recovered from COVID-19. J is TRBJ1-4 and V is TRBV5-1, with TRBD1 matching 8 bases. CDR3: CASRWGTGLNEKLFF. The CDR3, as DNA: TGCGCCAGCAGGTGGGGGACAGGTCTTAATGAAAAACTGTTTTTT. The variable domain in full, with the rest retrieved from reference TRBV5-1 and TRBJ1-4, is KAGVTQTPRYLIKTRGQQVTLSCSPISGHRSVSWYQQTPGQGLQFLFEYFSETQRNKGNFPGRFSGRQFSNSRSEMNVSTLELGDSALYLCASRWGTGLNEKLFFGSGTQLSVL.